Below, 17 T cell receptor beta chains from the same sample are listed, as sequenced in a study of cytomegalovirus exposure and HLA in healthy donors. Use of 60 Vbeta and 13 Jbeta primers characterized the PCR. The table came from immunoSEQ multiplex PCR; TCRdb's copy has only in-frame clones and leaves some out. There are fewer than 200,000 clones in the sample; 9.5% occur only once, and over 1% lies in the top ten. The specimen was PBMCs. The source of these receptors is a woman younger than 45 in good health and CMV-seropositive.

V usage is TRBV30 and J usage is TRBJ2-1, with a possible D match to TRBD2 (7 bases). V was trimmed by 5 bases and J by 7 bases, leaving 30 bases between them. The germline V gene has CDR1 GTSNPN and CDR2 SVGIG (reference sequence). This CDR3 region has 18 residues. Written as DNA, the CDR3 is TGTGCCTGGGTGAACCGGGGGGCCGGGCGGGGTATACGTAATGAGCAGTTCTTC. Translation gives CAWVNRGAGRGIRNEQFF.

V and J are TRBV5-1 and TRBJ2-2; TRBD2 matches at 9 bases. V lost 1 base, J lost 7 bases, and 2 bases stayed unmatched. The CDR3 loop spans 14 amino acids. Per the germline V gene, CDR1 is SGHRS and CDR2 is YFSETQ. CDR3 protein: CASSLTLAGGELFF. The CDR3 bases are TGCGCCAGCAGCTTGACACTAGCGGGCGGGGAGCTGTTTTTT. Full variable domain (rest looked up from reference TRBV5-1 and TRBJ2-2): KAGVTQTPRYLIKTRGQQVTLSCSPISGHRSVSWYQQTPGQGLQFLFEYFSETQRNKGNFPGRFSGRQFSNSRSEMNVSTLELGDSALYLCASSLTLAGGELFFGEGSRLTVL.

This clone was counted between two and nine times. This chain links TRBV5-6 with TRBJ2-7; TRBD1 is a possible D gene (6 bases). Trimming cost V 2 bases and J 3 bases, with 6 bases left between them. Germline V gene data show CDR1 as SGHDT and CDR2 as YYEEEE. This CDR3 spans 12 amino acids. The CDR3 nucleotides read TGTGCCAGCAGCTTAGGGGGCTACGAGCAGTACTTC. Encoded protein: CASSLGGYEQYF.

The chain has TRBV12-2 and TRBJ2-5; whether TRBD2, the table's D call, matches the DNA was not checked. TRBV12-2 is given as a pseudogene. CDR3 length equals 15 residues. In DNA form, the CDR3 reads TGTGCAAGCCCCACGAGGACTAGCTATCCAGAGACCCAGTACTTC. It codes for CASPTRTSYPETQYF.

The CDR3 region has the DNA TGTGCCAGCAGTGGTCAGGAAGCCTACGAGCAGTACTTC. It is translated as CASSGQEAYEQYF. J is TRBJ2-7 and V is TRBV27; D unclear. Germline V gene sequence: CDR1 MNHEY, CDR2 SMNVEV (reference sequence). This CDR3 spans 13 amino acids. Trimming took 5 bases from V and 2 from J, leaving 10 bases between them.

The sample holds a few counts of this clone. One junction end disagrees with the germline gene, perhaps due to a read error. Other DNA sequences in the sample encode the same CDR3. The rearrangement uses TRBV9 and TRBJ1-2, with 7 bases fitting TRBD1. The length of the CDR3 is 12 residues. The germline CDR1 and CDR2 sequences are SGDLS and YYNGEE. CDR3 bases: TGTGCCAGCAGCGTCGGACAGGCGCCTTTAGACTTC. Translation: CASSVGQAPLDF. Complete variable domain (other parts from reference TRBV9 and TRBJ1-2): DSGVTQTPKHLITATGQRVTLRCSPRSGDLSVYWYQQSLDQGLQFLIQYYNGEERAKGNILERFSAQQFPDLHSELNLSSLELGDSALYFCASSVGQAPLDFGSGTRLTVV.

This clone turned up a few times. The V call is TRBV19, the J call TRBJ2-7, with TRBD2 matching 10 bases. Germline lookup yields CDR1 LNHDA and CDR2 SQIVND (reference sequence). The length of the CDR3 is 15 residues. With 5 bases clipped from V and 2 bases from J, the junction kept 6 bases outside the gene matches. CDR3 protein: CASSASGRAPYEQYF. DNA for the CDR3: TGTGCCAGTAGTGCAAGCGGGAGGGCCCCCTACGAGCAGTACTTC.

In this sample, this clone turned up a few times. The rearrangement links TRBV25-1 to TRBJ2-5; possible D gene TRBD1, 5 bases. This CDR3 contains 16 residues. CDR1 is MGHDK, CDR2 SYGVNS, per germline. V was clipped by 2 bases and J by 4 bases, with 17 bases between them. CDR3 bases: TGTGCCAGCAGTGAACTCCCAGGGAAGGGCGCAGAGACCCAGTACTTC. It yields the protein CASSELPGKGAETQYF. Combining the CDR3 with reference TRBV25-1 and TRBJ2-5 gives the whole variable domain EADIYQTPRYLVIGTGKKITLECSQTMGHDKMYWYQQDPGMELHLIHYSYGVNSTEKGDLSSESTVSRIRTEHFPLTLESARPSHTSQYLCASSELPGKGAETQYFGPGTRLLVL.

This clone was found a few times. This chain connects TRBV29-1 to TRBJ2-3; possible D gene TRBD2, 6 bases. Germline V lookup: CDR1 SQVTM, CDR2 ANQGSEA. V was pared by 3 bases and J by 1 base, with 11 bases between. This CDR3 contains 14 residues. The CDR3 is CSVEASAGTDTQYF. DNA for the CDR3: TGCAGCGTTGAGGCTAGCGCAGGCACAGATACGCAGTATTTT.

This clone occurred a few times. The chain carries TRBV27 and TRBJ2-7, with D possibly matching TRBD1 (6 bases). CDR1 is MNHEY and CDR2 is SMNVEV in the germline V gene (reference sequence). Trimming left V 5 bases short and J 5 bases short, with 16 bases between. This CDR3 contains 14 residues. CDR3 nucleotides: TGTGCCAGCAGTATAACAGGGTTCATACACGAGCAGTACTTC. Residues: CASSITGFIHEQYF.

In its sample, this clone was seen a few times. The chain carries TRBV7-9 and TRBJ2-5, with TRBD1 matching 7 bases. V trimming: 3 bases; J trimming: 5 bases; junction bases outside the gene matches: 18. The CDR3 contains 18 residues. Germline CDR1 SEHNR, CDR2 FQNEAQ (reference sequence). The CDR3 spells CASSFMTVVYRGWETQYF. CDR3 coding DNA: TGTGCCAGCAGCTTCATGACGGTTGTATACAGGGGATGGGAGACCCAGTACTTC.

The V gene is TRBV7-3, the J gene TRBJ2-1; D is unclear. The ends were cut back, 5 bases at V and 6 bases at J, with 17 bases in the middle. Per germline, CDR1 SGHTA and CDR2 FQGTGA. The CDR3 consists of 15 residues. The CDR3 coding sequence is TGTGCCAGCAGCCCTAACACCCTCAGGTTCAATGAGCAGTTCTTC. Amino acids: CASSPNTLRFNEQFF.

This clone has more than one count but fewer than ten. The chain combines TRBV19 with TRBJ2-7; D is perhaps TRBD2 (5 bases). This CDR3 comprises 15 residues. Deletions cut 3 bases from V and 3 bases from J, with 15 bases between. Germline CDR1 LNHDA, CDR2 SQIVND (reference sequence). In DNA form, the CDR3 reads TGTGCCAGTAGTATGGGAAGACTACCCAACTACGAGCAGTACTTC. Encoded protein: CASSMGRLPNYEQYF.

The chain joins TRBV19 to TRBJ1-5, with TRBD1 matching over 9 bases. The CDR3 runs 15 residues. Trimming cost V 4 bases and J 11 bases; bases outside gene matches: 12. The V gene's germline CDR1 is LNHDA and CDR2 SQIVND (reference sequence). CDR3 DNA: TGTGCCAGTAGTACCCGGACAGGGGCCATTGATGCCCAGCATTTT. Its protein is CASSTRTGAIDAQHF.

The chain carries TRBV11-2 and TRBJ2-7, with 9 bases lining up with TRBD1. J was trimmed by 2 bases and V by 5 bases; bases with no gene match: 10. The length of the CDR3 is 16 residues. Germline V gene sequence: CDR1 SGHAT, CDR2 FQNNGV. DNA of the CDR3: TGTGCCAGCAGCCTGTCCGGGACAGGGCTCCCCTACGAGCAGTACTTC. Translation gives CASSLSGTGLPYEQYF.

This chain links TRBV7-6 with TRBJ1-5, with D unresolved. The CDR3 runs 13 residues. CDR1 and CDR2 (germline): SGHVS, FNYEAQ. The V and J ends lost 5 bases and 8 bases respectively, with 13 bases between them. The CDR3 sequence is CASSRRSGEPQHF. The CDR3 DNA reads as TGTGCCAGCAGCCGCCGGAGTGGAGAGCCCCAGCATTTT.

This clone occurred a few times. V usage is TRBV5-1 and J usage is TRBJ1-5, with unresolved D. With 3 bases removed from V and 5 bases from J, the gap between germline ends came to 9 bases. The CDR3 sequence is 13 residues long. The germline V gene encodes CDR1 SGHRS and CDR2 YFSETQ. The CDR3 spells CASSSGRDQPQHF. CDR3 bases: TGCGCCAGCAGCTCGGGGAGGGATCAGCCCCAGCATTTT.